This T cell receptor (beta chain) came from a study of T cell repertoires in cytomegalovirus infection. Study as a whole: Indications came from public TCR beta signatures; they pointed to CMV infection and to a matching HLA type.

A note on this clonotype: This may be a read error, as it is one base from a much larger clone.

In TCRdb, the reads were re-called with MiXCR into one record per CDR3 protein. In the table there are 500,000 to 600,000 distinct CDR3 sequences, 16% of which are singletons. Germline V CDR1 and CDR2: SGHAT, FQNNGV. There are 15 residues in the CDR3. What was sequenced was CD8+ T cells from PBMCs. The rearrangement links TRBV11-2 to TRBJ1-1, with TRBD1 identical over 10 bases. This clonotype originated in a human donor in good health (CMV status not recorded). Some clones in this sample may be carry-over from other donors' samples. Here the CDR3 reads CVSSFDRGLNTEAFF. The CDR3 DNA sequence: TGTGTCAGCAGCTTCGACAGGGGGCTGAACACTGAAGCTTTCTTT.